Below are 27 T cell receptor beta chains sequenced from a single sample in a study of cytomegalovirus exposure and HLA in healthy donors. PCR used 60 Vbeta primers and 13 Jbeta primers. Sequenced by immunoSEQ multiplex PCR; TCRdb stores in-frame clones only, minus some. The sample has some 130,000 clones, roughly 70% seen once. Sequencing was done on a sample of PBMCs. The origin of the receptors is a woman aged 60 to 75 in good health and CMV-seropositive.

The chain links TRBV30 to TRBJ2-3; 8 bases line up with TRBD1. Germline-derived CDR1 and CDR2 are GTSNPN and SVGIG (reference sequence). This CDR3 is 16 amino acids long. V trimming: 0 bases; J trimming: 0 bases; junction bases outside the gene matches: 5. CDR3 sequence reads: CAWSVGQGASTDTQYF. DNA for the CDR3: TGTGCCTGGAGTGTAGGCCAGGGGGCGAGCACAGATACGCAGTATTTT.

Concerning this clone: Other DNA sequences in this specimen translate into the identical CDR3. This chain joins TRBV2 and TRBJ1-1; 8 nucleotides agree with TRBD1. The CDR3 loop spans 15 amino acids. The V segment lost 4 bases and the J segment 0 bases; nucleotides outside the gene matches: 4. Germline CDR1 SNHLY, CDR2 FYNNEI. CDR3 sequence (DNA): TGTGCCAGCAGTGGGACAGGGAATATGAACACTGAAGCTTTCTTT. Protein: CASSGTGNMNTEAFF.

The chain has TRBV19 and TRBJ1-1; perhaps TRBD1 as D (6 bases). CDR3 size: 15 residues. In germline, CDR1 is LNHDA, CDR2 SQIVND (reference sequence). V lost 7 bases and J 5 bases, leaving 20 bases between the germline ends. CDR3 residues: CASTPRDFRGTEAFF. DNA for the CDR3: TGTGCCAGTACCCCTCGTGATTTCAGGGGAACTGAAGCTTTCTTT.

The chain carries TRBV7-2 and TRBJ2-2, with D perhaps matching TRBD2 (5 bases). V was clipped by 1 base and J by 8 bases, with 14 bases between them. Per the germline V gene, CDR1 is SGHTA and CDR2 is FQGNSA. This CDR3 contains 15 residues. The CDR3 spells CASSLGGSSPGELFF. DNA of the CDR3: TGTGCCAGCAGCTTAGGAGGGTCTTCCCCGGGGGAGCTGTTTTTT.

As for this clone: Other nucleotide sequences in the sample specify the same CDR3. The V call is TRBV5-1, the J call TRBJ1-5, with D tentatively TRBD1 (5 bases). The CDR3 is 15 residues long. Germline V CDR1 and CDR2: SGHRS, YFSETQ. Between the trimmed V and J ends, which lost 0 bases and 0 bases, there was a span of 7 bases. CDR3 DNA: TGCGCCAGCAGCTTGGCAGGGTATAGCAATCAGCCCCAGCATTTT. Translation: CASSLAGYSNQPQHF.

This chain's CDR3 is CATERQGANNEKLFF. The DNA for the CDR3 is TGTGCCACCGAGAGACAGGGGGCTAATAATGAAAAACTGTTTTTT. The J gene is TRBJ1-4, the V gene TRBV28; 10 positions match TRBD1. The junction had 9 bases not matched to a gene; V was cut back by 10 bases and J by 4 bases. This CDR3 region has 15 residues. The germline V gene encodes CDR1 MDHEN and CDR2 SYDVKM.

Only a few counts were recorded for this clone. This rearrangement joins TRBV5-4 to TRBJ1-4, with TRBD1 identical over 10 bases. V was clipped by 3 bases and J by 2 bases; unmatched bases: 1. Germline V gene sequence: CDR1 SGHNT, CDR2 YYREEE (reference sequence). This CDR3 has 15 residues. CDR3 coding DNA: TGTGCCAGCAGCTCGACAGGGGGCACTAATGAAAAACTGTTTTTT. Translated: CASSSTGGTNEKLFF.

The V and J genes are TRBV27 and TRBJ1-1; 12 bases fit TRBD1. The CDR3 is 14 amino acids. Germline V gene sequence: CDR1 MNHEY, CDR2 SMNVEV (reference sequence). Unmatched junction bases numbered 8, after V lost 3 bases and J lost 12 bases. CDR3 sequence: CASSFRDRGRRTFF. The CDR3 coding sequence is TGTGCCAGCAGTTTCAGGGACAGGGGGCGAAGGACTTTCTTT.

This clone occurred a few times. The chain carries TRBV6-6 and TRBJ1-1; possible D gene TRBD1, 5 bases. Germline V gene sequence: CDR1 MNHNY, CDR2 SVGAGI (reference sequence). CDR3 length equals 14 residues. The V and J ends lost 8 bases and 0 bases respectively, with 13 bases between them. The CDR3 DNA is TGTGCCAGCCTCAGGGCCAGTATGAACACTGAAGCTTTCTTT. This encodes CASLRASMNTEAFF.

V and J are TRBV5-1 and TRBJ2-6; the match to TRBD1 covers 12 bases. The V gene end was trimmed by 5 bases and the J gene end by 3 bases; junction bases not matched to a gene: 9. This CDR3 is built from 18 residues. Looked up from germline, CDR1 is SGHRS and CDR2 is YFSETQ. CDR3 sequence (DNA): TGCGCCAGCAGTTGGGAGGGGACAGGGGGCCTTGGGGCCAACGTCCTGACTTTC. Translated: CASSWEGTGGLGANVLTF.

The rearrangement joins TRBV7-2 to TRBJ1-1, with TRBD1 matching 7 bases. Trimming cost V 1 base and J 3 bases; bases outside gene matches: 5. Germline assignment: CDR1 SGHTA and CDR2 FQGNSA. CDR3 length: 15 residues. The CDR3 spells CASSLGAGGDTEAFF. The CDR3 region has the DNA TGTGCCAGCAGCTTAGGGGCAGGGGGTGACACTGAAGCTTTCTTT.

The table lists this clone with a count of one. This chain uses TRBV6-1 with TRBJ2-3; perhaps TRBD1 as D (6 bases). CDR3 length equals 15 residues. The germline gives CDR1 MNHNS, CDR2 SASEGT. V gave up 10 bases and J gave up 4 bases, with 21 bases separating them. For the CDR3, the DNA is TGTGCCATCACACAACAGGGAATAGGGGCAGATACGCAGTATTTT. Translation: CAITQQGIGADTQYF.

The V and J genes are TRBV11-2 and TRBJ1-2, with D uncertain. Trimming stripped 3 bases from V and 6 bases from J, with 17 bases between. The CDR3 is 15 residues long. The germline CDR1 and CDR2 sequences are SGHAT and FQNNGV. This CDR3 reads CASSFPWRDRHGYTF. CDR3 DNA sequence: TGTGCCAGCAGCTTCCCCTGGAGGGATCGGCATGGCTACACCTTC.

The J gene is TRBJ1-1, the V gene TRBV19; 9 bases are a match to TRBD1. V lost 2 bases, J lost 5 bases, and 6 bases stayed unmatched. Looked up from germline, CDR1 is LNHDA and CDR2 is SQIVND (reference sequence). This CDR3 spans 15 amino acids. The CDR3 region has the DNA TGTGCCAGTAGTATATACAGGGGGCTGGGTACTGAAGCTTTCTTT. Residues: CASSIYRGLGTEAFF.

This clone turned up a few times. This chain connects TRBV2 to TRBJ2-4, with D tentatively TRBD2 (6 bases). This CDR3 is built from 15 residues. The V gene lost 8 bases and the J gene lost 0 bases, with 14 bases spanning the gap. The germline gives CDR1 SNHLY, CDR2 FYNNEI. The CDR3 sequence is CASAGGALAKNIQYF. The CDR3 DNA follows: TGTGCCAGCGCGGGCGGGGCACTAGCCAAAAACATTCAGTACTTC.

This clone appeared a single time. The chain has TRBV7-3 and TRBJ1-1; possibly TRBD1 for D (5 bases). Looked up from germline, CDR1 is SGHTA and CDR2 is FQGTGA. The CDR3 is 14 residues long. V gave up 2 bases and J gave up 4 bases, with 11 bases separating them. The DNA of the CDR3 is TGTGCCAGCAGCTTATTCAGCGGGGGCACTGAAGCTTTCTTT. Its translation: CASSLFSGGTEAFF. The variable domain in full, completed from reference TRBV7-3 and TRBJ1-1, reads GAGVSQTPSNKVTEKGKYVELRCDPISGHTALYWYRQSLGQGPEFLIYFQGTGAADDSGLPNDRFFAVRPEGSVSTLKIQRTERGDSAVYLCASSLFSGGTEAFFGQGTRLTVV.

The chain links TRBV2 to TRBJ2-7; perhaps TRBD2 as D (5 bases). Trimming left V 4 bases short and J 7 bases short, with 14 bases between. Germline CDR1 SNHLY, CDR2 FYNNEI. The CDR3 is 13 amino acids. CDR3 residues: CASSGIAFREQYF. CDR3 sequence (DNA): TGTGCCAGCAGTGGGATAGCGTTTAGGGAGCAGTACTTC.

The chain joins TRBV5-4 to TRBJ1-4; 10 bases fit TRBD1. Germline V gives CDR1 SGHNT, CDR2 YYREEE (reference sequence). CDR3 length equals 15 residues. J was trimmed by 7 bases and V by 4 bases; bases with no gene match: 7. CDR3: CASSTTTGGVEKLFF. The CDR3 DNA follows: TGTGCCAGCAGCACCACGACAGGGGGCGTTGAAAAACTGTTTTTT. Full variable domain (missing parts from reference TRBV5-4 and TRBJ1-4): ETGVTQSPTHLIKTRGQQVTLRCSSQSGHNTVSWYQQALGQGPQFIFQYYREEENGRGNFPPRFSGLQFPNYSSELNVNALELDDSALYLCASSTTTGGVEKLFFGSGTQLSVL.

This clone came up a few times. The rearrangement uses TRBV2 and TRBJ2-6, with 7 bases that match TRBD1. CDR3 size: 15 residues. In germline, CDR1 is SNHLY, CDR2 FYNNEI. J lost 1 base, V lost 7 bases, and 4 bases had no gene match. DNA for the CDR3: TGTGCCAGCACCATGGACAGGTCTGGGGCCAACGTCCTGACTTTC. Protein product: CASTMDRSGANVLTF.

The chain has TRBV6-1 and TRBJ1-1; TRBD1 agrees at 10 bases. Trimming at V came to 10 bases and at J to 8 bases, leaving 7 bases not matched to a gene. CDR3 length: 12 residues. Germline CDR1 MNHNS, CDR2 SASEGT. The CDR3 coding sequence is TGTGCCACCTCGACAGGGGGCTGGGAAGCTTTCTTT. Residues: CATSTGGWEAFF.

The chain uses TRBV2 and TRBJ1-4; 8 bases line up with TRBD1. Per the germline V gene, CDR1 is SNHLY and CDR2 is FYNNEI. Trimming at V came to 1 base and at J to 5 bases, leaving 9 bases not matched to a gene. The CDR3 has 17 amino acids. The CDR3 is CASSEGAGGMINEKLFF. The CDR3, as DNA: TGTGCCAGCAGTGAAGGGGCAGGGGGCATGATAAATGAAAAACTGTTTTTT.

The genes are TRBV6-1 and TRBJ1-4, with TRBD1 identical over 11 bases. V lost 4 bases to trimming and J lost 0 bases; unmatched junction nucleotides: 4. This CDR3 comprises 17 residues. Germline V lookup: CDR1 MNHNS, CDR2 SASEGT. The CDR3 region is CASSAGTGGATNEKLFF. The CDR3 nucleotides are TGTGCCAGCAGTGCCGGGACAGGGGGTGCAACTAATGAAAAACTGTTTTTT.

The chain carries TRBV7-3 and TRBJ2-7; 8 positions match TRBD1. Per germline, CDR1 SGHTA and CDR2 FQGTGA. The CDR3 is made up of 13 amino acids. Unmatched junction bases numbered 4, after V lost 3 bases and J lost 6 bases. The DNA of the CDR3 is TGTGCCAGCAGCTTCGGACAGGGTGGCGAGCAGTACTTC. This codes for CASSFGQGGEQYF.

This clone came up a few times. The genes are TRBV5-1 and TRBJ1-1; TRBD1 is a possible D gene (6 bases). V gave up 0 bases and J gave up 0 bases, with 9 bases separating them. CDR3 length: 15 amino acids. Germline lookup yields CDR1 SGHRS and CDR2 YFSETQ. The CDR3 loop reads CASSLGTAMNTEAFF. DNA for the CDR3: TGCGCCAGCAGCTTGGGGACAGCTATGAACACTGAAGCTTTCTTT.

The chain carries TRBV5-4 and TRBJ2-2; 10 bases match TRBD2. The CDR3 is 18 amino acids. CDR1 and CDR2 from the germline V gene are SGHNT and YYREEE (reference sequence). Trimming at V came to 0 bases and at J to 8 bases, leaving 13 bases not matched to a gene. CDR3 DNA sequence: TGTGCCAGCAGCTTGGCAAGGAGCGGGAGGGCCCGGAGTGGGGAGCTGTTTTTT. This translates into CASSLARSGRARSGELFF.

The chain combines TRBV5-1 with TRBJ1-2; the D gene is possibly TRBD1 (5 bases). CDR1 is SGHRS, CDR2 YFSETQ, per germline. This CDR3 comprises 13 residues. The V end was cut by 5 bases, the J end by 6 bases, with 14 bases between. CDR3 DNA: TGCGCCAGCAGGGAGGGGCTGATGGATGGCTACACCTTC. Residues: CASREGLMDGYTF.

This rearrangement joins TRBV28 to TRBJ1-1; 7 nucleotides line up with TRBD1. J was trimmed by 0 bases and V by 6 bases; bases with no gene match: 13. CDR1 and CDR2 (germline): MDHEN, SYDVKM. The CDR3 is made up of 17 amino acids. DNA of the CDR3: TGTGCCAGCAGCCTACTTACCGGGACAGCTGTGAACACTGAAGCTTTCTTT. Amino acid sequence: CASSLLTGTAVNTEAFF.